This TCR beta chain was observed in a study of T cell responses to AZD1222 COVID-19 vaccine. The wider study: Whether given at about 4 or about 12 weeks, second doses were pooled. General study findings and limits: Possibly, clonal diversity was underestimated; donors were largely white British and included more females. Repertoires were sampled only after the peak T cell response. Researchers report vaccine-associated CD4 TCRs spanning spike, with dominance at 160-218 and 743-854.

The CDR3 runs to 12 residues. V was trimmed by 3 bases and J by 7 bases, leaving 7 bases between them. Germline CDR1 and CDR2: SGDLS and YYNGEE. The assay was immunoSEQ multiplex PCR, and TCRdb's table has in-frame clones only and misses some. The sample shows about 130,000 clones, roughly 90% of them seen only once. This clone was detected once. No antigen is known for it. The receptor's source is an adult in good health. Sample: peripheral blood, taken on day 0 of AZD1222 vaccination. V is TRBV9 and J is TRBJ2-2; D is unclear. As DNA, the CDR3 is TGTGCCAGCAGCGCCTGGGGCGGGGAGCTGTTTTTT. Translation: CASSAWGGELFF.